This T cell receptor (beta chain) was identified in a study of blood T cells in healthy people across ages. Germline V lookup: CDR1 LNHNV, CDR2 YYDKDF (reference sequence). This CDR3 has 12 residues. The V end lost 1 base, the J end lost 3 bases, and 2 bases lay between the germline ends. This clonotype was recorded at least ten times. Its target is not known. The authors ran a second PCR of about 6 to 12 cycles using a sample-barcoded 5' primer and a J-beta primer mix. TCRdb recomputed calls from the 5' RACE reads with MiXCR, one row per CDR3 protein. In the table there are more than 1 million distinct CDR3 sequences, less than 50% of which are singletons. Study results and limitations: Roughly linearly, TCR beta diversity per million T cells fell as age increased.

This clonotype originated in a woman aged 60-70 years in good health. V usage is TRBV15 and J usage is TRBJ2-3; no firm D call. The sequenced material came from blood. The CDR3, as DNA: TGTGCCACCAGCAGAGTGACAGATACGCAGTATTTT. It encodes CATSRVTDTQYF.